Listed here is a single T cell receptor (beta chain). This sample stems from a study of blood T cell repertoires in COVID-19. Across the study: Spain, Italy and the United States supplied samples that represented acute and convalescent COVID-19. In each case, the material was cDNA or gDNA derived from T cells, B-cell-depleted T cells, or PBMCs.

Original analysis: Reference gene primer amplification in the assay estimated nucleated cell counts. Profiling relied on immunoSEQ multiplex PCR, and the TCRdb table lists in-frame clones only, not all of them. V, J and clone size derive from that table, while D and trimming were established from the DNA sequence. The sample yields tens of thousands of clones, about 90% seen once. This TCR derives from a human donor in a cohort sampled during active COVID-19. What was sequenced was peripheral blood.

CDR3 loop: CASSQGLAGGYYNEQFF. The DNA for the CDR3 is TGTGCCAGTAGTCAAGGACTAGCGGGAGGCTACTACAATGAGCAGTTCTTC. The rearrangement uses TRBV19 and TRBJ2-1, with 14 bases lining up with TRBD2. Germline lookup yields CDR1 LNHDA and CDR2 SQIVND (reference sequence). V lost 5 bases and J lost 3; bases outside the gene matches: 6. This CDR3 spans 17 amino acids.